This T cell receptor (beta chain) was recorded in a study of regulatory dendritic cells for organ transplantation. CD4+ or CD8+ T cells were sorted as naive CD45RA+ or memory CD45RO+. The germline V and J ends were trimmed by 6 bases and 10 bases, with 19 bases remaining between them. The CDR3 consists of 14 residues. Germline CDR1 and CDR2: MNHNS and SASEGT. Only in-frame clones appear in the TCRdb table, and some are missing; sequencing was by immunoSEQ multiplex PCR. This table holds tens of thousands of clones, approximately 81% found once. Material: naive CD8+ T cells from blood. Subset denoted: CD45RA+ naive T cells. The TCR was taken from a human donor in good health. The chain carries TRBV6-1 and TRBJ2-1; D perhaps matches TRBD2 (6 bases). CDR3 in DNA: TGTGCCAGCAGGCTTCCGGGACTTCCGAGGGAGCAGTTCTTC. This codes for CASRLPGLPREQFF.